This is a list of T cell receptor beta chains from one sample in a study of OX40 agonist ivuxolimab in advanced cancers. Profiling relied on immunoSEQ multiplex PCR, and the TCRdb table lists in-frame clones only, not all of them. The table has 30,000 to 40,000 clones, under 85% seen once. The sequences come from CD4+ or CD8+ T cells sorted from blood, collected in a trial of the OX40 agonist ivuxolimab. These receptors were taken from an adult with an advanced solid tumor such as melanoma, head and neck, liver or kidney cancer. The CDR3 runs from the conserved cysteine through the conserved F or W. Each record gives: D gene, V gene, CDR3 protein. D genes are given only for firm matches.

d_gene: -
v_gene: TRBV5-6
CDR3aa: CASSPDRGMNIQYF

d_gene: -
v_gene: TRBV7-9
CDR3aa: CASSLGPGQIYEQYF

d_gene: TRBD1
v_gene: TRBV27
CDR3aa: CASSPSAGTGTDTQYF

d_gene: -
v_gene: TRBV4-1
CDR3aa: CASSQHLGPSEQYF

d_gene: TRBD2
v_gene: TRBV12-5
CDR3aa: CASGLVLAGAYEQYF

d_gene: TRBD1
v_gene: TRBV15
CDR3aa: CATSRDRGTDTQYF

d_gene: TRBD1
v_gene: TRBV5-6
CDR3aa: CASSFDRVFEQYF

d_gene: -
v_gene: TRBV5-6
CDR3aa: CASSLVMREYNEQFF

d_gene: TRBD1
v_gene: TRBV10-2
CDR3aa: CASAGTGGAGGYTF

d_gene: TRBD1
v_gene: TRBV6-1
CDR3aa: CASRNGQGISYEQYF

d_gene: TRBD2
v_gene: TRBV13
CDR3aa: CASRPRGGALNEQFF

d_gene: -
v_gene: TRBV19
CDR3aa: CATAAANFDEQYF

d_gene: -
v_gene: TRBV7-8
CDR3aa: CASSLVESSYEQYF

d_gene: -
v_gene: TRBV6-6
CDR3aa: CASSPHRAYGYTF

d_gene: TRBD1
v_gene: TRBV27
CDR3aa: CASSGGQGLYEQYF

d_gene: TRBD1
v_gene: TRBV9
CDR3aa: CASSVGQGSYGYTF

d_gene: -
v_gene: TRBV28
CDR3aa: CASSYRLNQPQHF

d_gene: -
v_gene: TRBV14
CDR3aa: CASSLLGTNEQFF

d_gene: TRBD1
v_gene: TRBV5-4
CDR3aa: CASSLVFGQGVFGDGYTF

d_gene: -
v_gene: TRBV5-1
CDR3aa: CASSFTGAYEQYF

d_gene: -
v_gene: TRBV13
CDR3aa: CASSFKVLHTDTQYF

d_gene: -
v_gene: TRBV5-4
CDR3aa: CASSLDLWGAGEQYF

d_gene: -
v_gene: TRBV9
CDR3aa: CASSEGQPLLGDTQYF

d_gene: -
v_gene: TRBV28
CDR3aa: CASRTGTPHNEQFF

d_gene: TRBD1
v_gene: TRBV28
CDR3aa: CASDDRGNSYNEQFF

d_gene: -
v_gene: TRBV11-2
CDR3aa: CASSVSYEQYF

d_gene: -
v_gene: TRBV6-1
CDR3aa: CASSEGQGPSYGYTF

d_gene: -
v_gene: TRBV6-6
CDR3aa: CASSLRSSYEQYF

d_gene: -
v_gene: TRBV4-1
CDR3aa: CASSLGQANYGYTF

d_gene: TRBD2
v_gene: TRBV29-1
CDR3aa: CSLRGTSGRSYNEQFF

d_gene: TRBD1
v_gene: TRBV13
CDR3aa: CASSLGDRGPVGTEAFF

d_gene: -
v_gene: TRBV27
CDR3aa: CASSSPYYAARLGTQYF